This T cell receptor beta chain is drawn from a study of graft-versus-host responses after intestinal transplantation. On the study more broadly: Isolated intestinal, liver-intestinal, or multivisceral transplants had been given to the recipients. Recipients were all induced with anti-thymocyte globulin, then given tacrolimus and steroids for 3 to 4 years.

Study-wide findings and caveats: Some patients had graft-donor T cell macrochimerism. In their allografts, the ratios of graft-versus-host to host-versus-graft T cell clones were high.

The germline gives CDR1 MDHEN, CDR2 SYDVKM. CDR3 length: 14 amino acids. V shed 7 bases and J 5 bases; nucleotides not matched to a gene: 10. TCRdb's copy holds only in-frame clones and misses some; the assay was immunoSEQ multiplex PCR. The table records 10,000 or so clones, just under 30% of them present only once. In its sample, this clone ranks as medium-sized (0.01 to 0.1%). Plates contained some 200,000 CFSE-labeled responder cells and some 200,000 irradiated, violet-dye-labeled stimulator cells. V and J are TRBV28 and TRBJ1-1, with 7 bases identical to TRBD1. The TCR comes from a human patient who received an intestinal transplant. Material: alloreactive CD4+ T cells from a mixed lymphocyte reaction culture, obtained before intestinal transplant. Described subset: CFSE-low proliferating T cells sorted from roughly six-day pre-transplant mixed lymphocyte reaction (GvH or HvG direction). CDR3 nucleotides: TGTGCCAGCAAGCCGTCTAGGGGGCAAACTGAAGCTTTCTTT. It is translated as CASKPSRGQTEAFF.